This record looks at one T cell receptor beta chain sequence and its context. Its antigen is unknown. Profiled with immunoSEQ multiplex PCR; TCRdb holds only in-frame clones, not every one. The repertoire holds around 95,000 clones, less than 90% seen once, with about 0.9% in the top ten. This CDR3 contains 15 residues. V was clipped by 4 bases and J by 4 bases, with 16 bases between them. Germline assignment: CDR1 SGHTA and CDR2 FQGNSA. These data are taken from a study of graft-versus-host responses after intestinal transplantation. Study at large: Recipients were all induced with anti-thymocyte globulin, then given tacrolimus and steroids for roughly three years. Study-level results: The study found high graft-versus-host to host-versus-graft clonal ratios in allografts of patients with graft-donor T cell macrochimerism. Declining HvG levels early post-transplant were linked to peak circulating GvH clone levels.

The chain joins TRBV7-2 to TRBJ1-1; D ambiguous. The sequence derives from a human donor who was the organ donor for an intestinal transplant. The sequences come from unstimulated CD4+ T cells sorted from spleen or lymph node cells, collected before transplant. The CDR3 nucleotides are TGTGCCAGCAGCTCCGCAGCGGGAGGAGGCACTGAAGCTTTCTTT. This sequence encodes CASSSAAGGGTEAFF.